This TCR beta chain was identified in a study of response to subunit inactivated influenza vaccine. The V segment lost 6 bases and the J segment 6 bases; nucleotides outside the gene matches: 12. Germline-derived CDR1 and CDR2 are MDHEN and SYDVKM. This CDR3 spans 17 amino acids. TCRdb re-called the RT-PCR reads with MiXCR, one entry per CDR3 protein. The data show 500,000 to 550,000 distinct CDR3 sequences, less than 25% seen once. Separately, the same data were catalogued under a study of T cells expressing NK-cell markers. That source adds: TCR beta cDNA was made by 5'RACE template switching with UMIs. Restriction of sorting to alpha-beta TCR T cells was accomplished in several experiments using an anti-gamma-delta TCR antibody.

The TCR was taken from a man aged 45-65 years who received an inactivated influenza vaccine. V gene TRBV28 combines with J gene TRBJ1-5; 12 positions agree with TRBD1. The sequencing here drew on CD4+ T cells sorted from PBMCs, taken roughly 12 days after vaccination. CDR3 protein: CASSPTSGTGGRQPQHF. In DNA, the CDR3 is TGTGCCAGCAGCCCAACCTCCGGGACAGGGGGCCGTCAGCCCCAGCATTTT. Together with reference TRBV28 and TRBJ1-5, the CDR3 gives the full variable domain: DVKVTQSSRYLVKRTGEKVFLECVQDMDHENMFWYRQDPGLGLRLIYFSYDVKMKEKGDIPEGYSVSREKKERFSLILESASTNQTSMYLCASSPTSGTGGRQPQHFGDGTRLSIL.